What follows are 24 T cell receptor beta chains derived from one specimen sequenced in a study of memory CD4+ T cells and cytomegalovirus serostatus. Measured with immunoSEQ multiplex PCR; TCRdb has only the in-frame clones, and not every one. The table includes roughly 40,000 clones, about 80% detected once. The sort gate was single viable CD3+CD4+CD8-CD45RO+ cells for memory CD4+ T cells. Material for sequencing was memory CD4+ T cells from blood. The receptors shown here come from an adult in good health and CMV-seronegative.

This chain joins TRBV4-1 and TRBJ2-5, with D hard to call. Trimming took 0 bases from V and 13 from J, leaving 0 bases between them. Germline V lookup: CDR1 MGHRA, CDR2 YSYEKL. The CDR3 has 8 residues. This CDR3 is CASSQEYF. CDR3 coding DNA: TGCGCCAGCAGCCAAGAGTACTTC.

This chain links TRBV6-5 with TRBJ2-7, with TRBD1 matching over 7 bases. Per the germline V gene, CDR1 is MNHEY and CDR2 is SVGAGI. With 2 bases clipped from V and 1 base from J, the junction kept 2 bases outside the gene matches. This CDR3 comprises 14 residues. The CDR3 protein is CASSYRGQSYEQYF. Here the CDR3 DNA reads TGTGCCAGCAGTTACCGGGGACAGTCCTACGAGCAGTACTTC.

The gene calls are TRBV30 and TRBJ1-3, with D perhaps TRBD1 (6 bases). Trimming shortened V by 2 bases and J by 10 bases, and 18 bases separated the two germline ends. This CDR3 is built from 14 residues. In germline, CDR1 is GTSNPN, CDR2 SVGIG (reference sequence). The CDR3 bases are TGTGCCTGGAGTCTACACAGGGACCGTTTGACCATATATTTT. This encodes CAWSLHRDRLTIYF. Using reference TRBV30 and TRBJ1-3 for the parts outside the CDR3, the full variable domain is SQTIHQWPATLVQPVGSPLSLECTVEGTSNPNLYWYRQAAGRGLQLLFYSVGIGQISSEVPQNLSASRPQDRQFILSSKKLLLSDSGFYLCAWSLHRDRLTIYFGEGSWLTVV.

Here the CDR3 reads CASSDRGRTEKLFF. As DNA, the CDR3 is TGTGCCAGTAGTGATCGAGGGAGAACTGAAAAACTGTTTTTT. The rearrangement links TRBV19 to TRBJ1-4; D uncertain. The CDR3 covers 14 residues. The V gene lost 5 bases and the J gene lost 7 bases, with 14 bases spanning the gap. Germline CDR1 LNHDA, CDR2 SQIVND (reference sequence).

DNA of the CDR3: TGTGCCAGCAGCCAAGAACGGGGAGGGGTATCTGGAAACACCATATATTTT. This gives the protein CASSQERGGVSGNTIYF. The chain links TRBV4-2 to TRBJ1-3, with a tentative D call TRBD1 (5 bases). The germline CDR1 and CDR2 sequences are LGHNA and YNFKEQ. The CDR3 is 17 amino acids. V lost 0 bases to trimming and J lost 1 base, with 13 bases between them.

This rearrangement joins TRBV30 to TRBJ2-1; D gene unclear. The length of the CDR3 is 12 residues. Germline CDR1 and CDR2: GTSNPN and SVGIG (reference sequence). V lost 5 bases to trimming and J lost 9 bases, with 14 bases between them. Written as DNA, the CDR3 is TGTGCCTGGTCCGGCGGCCGAGGTGAGCAGTTCTTC. This codes for CAWSGGRGEQFF.

The rearrangement joins TRBV15 to TRBJ1-5; D gene unclear. Germline V CDR1 and CDR2: LNHNV, YYDKDF (reference sequence). CDR3 length: 12 amino acids. Trimming took off 2 bases at V and 5 bases at J, with 4 bases between the two ends. The CDR3 reads CATSRPDQPQHF. CDR3 nucleotides: TGTGCCACCAGCAGACCTGATCAGCCCCAGCATTTT.

On this clone: The junction differs from germline at one of its ends, possibly a read error. The CDR3 sequence is CVSSRQGMNTEAFF. Written as DNA, the CDR3 is TGTGTCAGCAGTAGACAGGGGATGAACACTGAAGCTTTCTTT. V and J are TRBV25-1 and TRBJ1-1, with 8 bases lining up with TRBD1. The CDR3 spans 14 residues. Per germline, CDR1 MGHDK and CDR2 SYGVNS.

The chain couples TRBV5-6 to TRBJ2-4; D is unclear. Trimming left V 4 bases short and J 0 bases short, with 11 bases between. Looked up from germline, CDR1 is SGHDT and CDR2 is YYEEEE. The CDR3 has 15 residues. The CDR3 loop reads CASSQFRLAKNIQYF. Here the CDR3 DNA reads TGTGCCAGCAGCCAATTTCGCCTAGCCAAAAACATTCAGTACTTC. The full variable domain, its missing parts supplied by reference TRBV5-6 and TRBJ2-4, is DAGVTQSPTHLIKTRGQQVTLRCSPKSGHDTVSWYQQALGQGPQFIFQYYEEEERQRGNFPDRFSGHQFPNYSSELNVNALLLGDSALYLCASSQFRLAKNIQYFGAGTRLSVL.

The gene calls are TRBV7-6 and TRBJ1-5; 7 bases are shared with TRBD1. J gave up 4 bases and V 1 base, and 1 base lay outside the gene matches. The CDR3 length is 14 residues. Germline values: CDR1 SGHVS, CDR2 FNYEAQ. DNA of the CDR3: TGTGCCAGCAGCTTAGACAGGGGAAATCAGCCCCAGCATTTT. It yields the protein CASSLDRGNQPQHF.

The chain uses TRBV19 and TRBJ2-7, with 8 bases that match TRBD1. Losses at the gene ends were 5 bases for V and 6 bases for J; bases not matched to a gene: 6. The germline gives CDR1 LNHDA, CDR2 SQIVND (reference sequence). The CDR3 extends over 13 amino acids. The CDR3 DNA reads TGTGCCAGTAGTCCCGACAGGGGCAGCGAGCAGTACTTC. It is translated as CASSPDRGSEQYF.

The chain employs TRBV6-5 and TRBJ1-3, with D possibly TRBD1 on 5 matching bases. Germline lookup yields CDR1 MNHEY and CDR2 SVGAGI. The V gene lost 2 bases and the J gene lost 7 bases, with 18 bases spanning the gap. The CDR3 spans 16 residues. CDR3 bases: TGTGCCAGCAGTTACGCGGTAGACAGCCTTGGGAACACCATATATTTT. It is translated as CASSYAVDSLGNTIYF.

This rearrangement joins TRBV11-3 to TRBJ2-7; 7 bases align to TRBD2. After removal of 1 base from V and 1 base from J, the junction contained 7 bases not matched to a gene. The CDR3 consists of 16 residues. Germline values: CDR1 SGHNT, CDR2 YENEEA. CDR3 nucleotides: TGTGCCAGCAGCTTAGGCGGGAGCATGCCTTCCTACGAGCAGTACTTC. As protein: CASSLGGSMPSYEQYF.

The rearrangement links TRBV19 to TRBJ1-2; D is perhaps TRBD1 (5 bases). The V and J ends lost 3 bases and 2 bases respectively, with 13 bases between them. This CDR3 has 15 residues. Germline CDR1 LNHDA, CDR2 SQIVND (reference sequence). This CDR3 reads CASSMAADRNYGYTF. As DNA, the CDR3 is TGTGCCAGTAGTATGGCCGCCGACAGAAACTATGGCTACACCTTC.

The V gene is TRBV14, the J gene TRBJ2-7; TRBD1 agrees at 10 bases. The length of the CDR3 is 15 residues. The trim removed 4 bases at V and 5 bases at J, leaving 8 bases unmatched. The germline gives CDR1 SGHDN, CDR2 FVKESK. The chain's CDR3 is CASSRTGTGVDEQYF. For the CDR3, the DNA is TGTGCCAGCAGCCGAACCGGGACAGGGGTGGACGAGCAGTACTTC.

This chain links TRBV6-5 with TRBJ1-2, with 7 bases identical to TRBD1. This CDR3 contains 13 residues. CDR1 and CDR2 from the germline V gene are MNHEY and SVGAGI. Unmatched junction bases numbered 11, after V lost 6 bases and J lost 10 bases. The CDR3 region has the DNA TGTGCCAGCAGGGGAAGGACAGGACCGCACTACACCTTC. Its protein is CASRGRTGPHYTF.

V gene TRBV5-1 combines with J gene TRBJ2-5, with D possibly being TRBD1 or TRBD2 (5 bases each). From germline, CDR1 is SGHRS and CDR2 YFSETQ. The CDR3 covers 16 residues. V lost 4 bases and J 0 bases, leaving 16 bases between the germline ends. CDR3 in amino acids: CASSPGAEGYQETQYF. CDR3 nucleotide sequence: TGCGCCAGCAGCCCTGGGGCCGAGGGGTACCAAGAGACCCAGTACTTC.

The chain is built from TRBV6-6 and TRBJ2-1, with D possibly TRBD2 on 5 matching bases. The germline V gene encodes CDR1 MNHNY and CDR2 SVGAGI (reference sequence). The CDR3 length is 12 residues. The V end was cut by 9 bases, the J end by 6 bases, with 12 bases between. CDR3 sequence (DNA): TGTGCCAGTGCCCAGCGGATCAATGAGCAGTTCTTC. It encodes CASAQRINEQFF.

V is TRBV25-1 and J is TRBJ1-1; D perhaps matches TRBD1 (5 bases). CDR3 length: 14 residues. V lost 5 bases, J lost 10 bases, and 20 bases lay in between. CDR1 and CDR2 from the germline V gene are MGHDK and SYGVNS. CDR3 sequence reads: CASSPPTKTTGAFF. Written as DNA, the CDR3 is TGTGCCAGCAGTCCCCCGACGAAGACCACAGGAGCTTTCTTT.

The CDR3, as DNA: TGTGCCAGCAGCTACCGGGACAGGGGTAATGAAAAACTGTTTTTT. Translating gives CASSYRDRGNEKLFF. The rearrangement links TRBV7-8 to TRBJ1-4, with TRBD1 matching 10 bases. The length of the CDR3 is 15 residues. The germline CDR1 and CDR2 sequences are SGHVS and FQNEAQ. V trimming: 4 bases; J trimming: 4 bases; junction bases outside the gene matches: 3.

The chain joins TRBV7-9 to TRBJ1-2; the D is unclear. The germline gives CDR1 SEHNR, CDR2 FQNEAQ (reference sequence). CDR3 size: 12 residues. The germline V and J ends were trimmed by 3 bases and 0 bases, with 2 bases remaining between them. The CDR3 nucleotides are TGTGCCAGCAGCTTGTCTAACTATGGCTACACCTTC. This encodes CASSLSNYGYTF.

V usage is TRBV14 and J usage is TRBJ2-1, with D perhaps TRBD1 (6 bases). V was clipped by 0 bases and J by 3 bases, with 12 bases between them. The germline CDR1 and CDR2 sequences are SGHDN and FVKESK. The CDR3 has 16 amino acids. The CDR3 spells CASSQEDSNFYNEQFF. The CDR3 DNA is TGTGCCAGCAGCCAAGAGGACAGCAACTTCTACAATGAGCAGTTCTTC. The full variable domain, with the rest looked up from reference TRBV14 and TRBJ2-1, is EAGVTQFPSHSVIEKGQTVTLRCDPISGHDNLYWYRRVMGKEIKFLLHFVKESKQDESGMPNNRFLAERTGGTYSTLKVQPAELEDSGVYFCASSQEDSNFYNEQFFGPGTRLTVL.

V and J are TRBV11-2 and TRBJ2-7, with 7 bases fitting TRBD2. Germline CDR1 is SGHAT and CDR2 is FQNNGV. With 2 bases clipped from V and 1 base from J, the junction kept 5 bases outside the gene matches. This CDR3 spans 15 amino acids. CDR3 DNA sequence: TGTGCCAGCAGCTTATCGGGGACTACTTCCTACGAGCAGTACTTC. It encodes CASSLSGTTSYEQYF.

This clone was counted only a few times. The chain couples TRBV12-5 to TRBJ2-6, with D hard to call. This CDR3 region has 13 residues. Germline CDR1 LGHNT, CDR2 FRNRAP. The ends were cut back, 3 bases at V and 2 bases at J, with 2 bases in the middle. In nucleotides, the CDR3 is TGTGCTAGTGGTTTCACTGGGGCCAACGTCCTGACTTTC. It yields the protein CASGFTGANVLTF.